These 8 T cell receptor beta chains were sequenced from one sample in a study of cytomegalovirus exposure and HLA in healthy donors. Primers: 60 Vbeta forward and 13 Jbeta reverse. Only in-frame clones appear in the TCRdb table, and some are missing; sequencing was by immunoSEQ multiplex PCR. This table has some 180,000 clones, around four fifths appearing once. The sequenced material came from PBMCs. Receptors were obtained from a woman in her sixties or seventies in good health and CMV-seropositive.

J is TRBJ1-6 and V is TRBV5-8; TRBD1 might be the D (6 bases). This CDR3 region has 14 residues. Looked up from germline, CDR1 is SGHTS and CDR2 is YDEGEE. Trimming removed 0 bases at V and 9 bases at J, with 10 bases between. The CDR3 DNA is TGTGCCAGCAGCTTGGTACAGGGTATTTCACCCCTCCACTTT. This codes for CASSLVQGISPLHF. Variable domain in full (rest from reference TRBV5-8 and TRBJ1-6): EAGVTQSPTHLIKTRGQQATLRCSPISGHTSVYWYQQALGLGLQFLLWYDEGEERNRGNFPPRFSGRQFPNYSSELNVNALELEDSALYLCASSLVQGISPLHFGNGTRLTVT.

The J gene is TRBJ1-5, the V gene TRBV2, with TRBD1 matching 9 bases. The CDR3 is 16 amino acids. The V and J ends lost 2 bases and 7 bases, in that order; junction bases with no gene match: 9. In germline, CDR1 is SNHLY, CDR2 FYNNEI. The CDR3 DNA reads TGTGCCAGCAGTGAAACAGGGGGCCTTAGGGGACAGCCCCAGCATTTT. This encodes CASSETGGLRGQPQHF.

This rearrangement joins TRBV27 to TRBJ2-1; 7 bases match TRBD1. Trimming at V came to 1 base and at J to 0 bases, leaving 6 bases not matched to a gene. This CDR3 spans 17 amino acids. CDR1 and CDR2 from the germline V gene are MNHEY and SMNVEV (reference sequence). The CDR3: CASSLFNDRVSYNEQFF. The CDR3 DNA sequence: TGTGCCAGCAGTTTATTCAACGACAGGGTCTCCTACAATGAGCAGTTCTTC.

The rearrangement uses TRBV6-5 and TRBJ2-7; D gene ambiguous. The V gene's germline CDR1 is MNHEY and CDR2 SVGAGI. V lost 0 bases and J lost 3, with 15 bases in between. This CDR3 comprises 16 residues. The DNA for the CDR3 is TGTGCCAGCAGTTACTCGAGGCCTCAGCTGGGCTACGAGCAGTACTTC. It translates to CASSYSRPQLGYEQYF.

CDR3 loop: CASSLGQRIDTEAFF. CDR3 coding DNA: TGTGCCAGCAGCTTGGGACAGCGAATAGACACTGAAGCTTTCTTT. The chain couples TRBV5-4 to TRBJ1-1, with D perhaps TRBD1 (5 bases). Trimming pared 0 bases from V and 3 bases from J, leaving 12 bases between. The CDR3 consists of 15 residues. The germline V gene encodes CDR1 SGHNT and CDR2 YYREEE (reference sequence).

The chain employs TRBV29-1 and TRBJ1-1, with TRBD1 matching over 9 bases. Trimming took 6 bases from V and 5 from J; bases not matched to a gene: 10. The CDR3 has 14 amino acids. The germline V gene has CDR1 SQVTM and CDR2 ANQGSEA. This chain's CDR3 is CSVTEDRGKTEAFF. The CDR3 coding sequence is TGCAGCGTGACCGAGGACAGGGGTAAAACTGAAGCTTTCTTT.

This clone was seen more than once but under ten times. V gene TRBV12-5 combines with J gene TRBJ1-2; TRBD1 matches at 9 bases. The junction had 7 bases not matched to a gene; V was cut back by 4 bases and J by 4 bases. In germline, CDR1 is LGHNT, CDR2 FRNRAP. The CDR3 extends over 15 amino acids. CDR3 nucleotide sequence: TGTGCTAGTGGTTCGGGGACAGGGCCCCCCTATGGCTACACCTTC. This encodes CASGSGTGPPYGYTF.

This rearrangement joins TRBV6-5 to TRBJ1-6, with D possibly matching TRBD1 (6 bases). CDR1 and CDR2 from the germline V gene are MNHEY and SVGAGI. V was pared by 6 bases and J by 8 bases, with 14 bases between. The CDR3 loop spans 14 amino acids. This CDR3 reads CASSRTALDSPLHF. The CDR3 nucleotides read TGTGCCAGCAGCAGGACAGCCCTCGATTCACCCCTCCACTTT.